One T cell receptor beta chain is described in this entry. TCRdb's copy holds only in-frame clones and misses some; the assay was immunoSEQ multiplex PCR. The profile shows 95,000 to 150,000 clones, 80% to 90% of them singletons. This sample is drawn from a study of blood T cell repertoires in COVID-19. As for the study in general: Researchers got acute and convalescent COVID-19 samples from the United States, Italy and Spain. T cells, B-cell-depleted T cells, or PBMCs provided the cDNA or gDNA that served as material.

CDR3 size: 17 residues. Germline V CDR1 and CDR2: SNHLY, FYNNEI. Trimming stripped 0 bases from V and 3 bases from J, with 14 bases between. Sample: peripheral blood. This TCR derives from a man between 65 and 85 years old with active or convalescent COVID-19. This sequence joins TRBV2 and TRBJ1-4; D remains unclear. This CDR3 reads CASSEAGFGEANEKLFF. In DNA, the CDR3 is TGTGCCAGCAGTGAAGCGGGGTTCGGGGAGGCTAATGAAAAACTGTTTTTT.